This T cell receptor (beta chain) was retrieved from a study of shared clonotypes between healthy human individuals (dated by TCRdb to between 2020 and 2021). About the investigation overall: The cohort comprised a couple of women and a few men aged 18 to 49 years. Each donor's leukapheresis produced roughly between roughly 0.85 and 10 billion PBMCs. To increase sequencing depth and limit assay-specific biases, TCR repertoire library preparation and sequencing were carried out by different laboratories using diverse techniques. The study deeply sequenced blood TCR repertoires of about five healthy adults to estimate repertoire size and the extent of clonotype sharing between individuals. Per donor, three plates each were used for CD4 naive and CD4 memory, two for CD8 naive, and one for CD8 memory.

Using the deep immunoSEQ assay, multiplex PCR amplified TCR CDR3 regions from genomic DNA. Extracted genomic DNA from each cell subset was spread evenly across all wells of several immunoSEQ 96-well plates, with each plate serving as a replicate. Each replicate PCR for sorted subsets received 200 ng genomic DNA, equal to 30,000 or so T cell genomes. Purified libraries were measured with a Qubit 3.0 fluorometer, size-checked on a Bioanalyzer 2100, and measured again with the KAPA Library Quantification kit. A separate single-read 150-cycle Illumina NextSeq 550 flow cell was used to sequence each immunoSEQ 96-well plate. Per the authors' processing: The immunoSEQ output contained only junctional sequences without quality scores, so filtering could not match that applied to full-length reads. Sequences were annotated with PyIR, a Python wrapper for IgBLAST v1.9, using IMGT germline references to assign V/J genes and CDR3. Reads were removed for weak V/J assignments (E-value above 1e-6), missing CDR3, stop codons, out-of-frame junctions, or ambiguous translated residues. A V3J clonotype was defined by an identical inferred V gene, J gene, and CDR3 amino acid sequence. To compute the percentage overlap between repertoires, the number of shared unique clonotypes was divided by the size of the smaller repertoire. RTK rarefaction, the Chao1 estimator, and Recon v2.1 estimates of unobserved clonotypes were used to assess repertoire richness. Generation probabilities were computed with OLGA for all TCRbeta clonotypes obtained by the gDNA method from four donors. Entries here come from immuneACCESS through TCRdb and include only in-frame sequences with V and J called. Some clones fail to appear in such tables; in the studies checked, an unresolved V gene covers under half of the shortfall, and the cause of the remainder is unknown. V and J calls and clone size are as listed in that table; D and trimming were resolved from the DNA. The sample yields 740,000 or so clones; about 80% were counted once. More than 1.5% of the sample is taken by the ten largest.

The donors were healthy, HIV-negative adults who had no recently reported acute infections or vaccinations. All donors were Caucasian adults living in Nashville, Tennessee, USA. Magnetic negative selection was used to enrich CD4+ T cells, after which naive cells were positively selected on CD45RA and the negative fraction became the memory subset. After blood collection by leukapheresis, PBMCs were isolated using Ficoll-Histopaque density gradient centrifugation and then cryopreserved in the vapor phase of liquid nitrogen. Analytical flow cytometry was used to check the purity and quantity of every magnetically sorted T cell population. Genomic DNA was isolated from each sorted fraction and quantified by UV absorbance on a Nanodrop 2000c. Concerning this clone: Which antigen it targets is not known. No much larger clone is present one base from it, and per-base qualities are unavailable. The same CDR3 also results from other DNA sequences found in this sample.

Counted from cysteine to phenylalanine, this CDR3 has 11 amino acids. The sequence is cut down to CDR3 DNA, 33 bases in frame from base 1. Reading the germline V gene (reference sequence) gives CDR1 DFQATT and CDR2 SNEGSKA. V gives up 1 base and J gives up 5 bases, and the segment between their germline ends measures 4 bases. On the study overall, not on this receptor specifically: Sampling was limited to blood, and TCR repertoires in tissue likely differ from TCR repertoires in blood. Because the study included only a small number of donors, the genetic and exposure-history diversity represented was limited. Even with the large sequencing depth, rarefaction of the sorted-subset datasets indicated that sequencing was incomplete. Sharing across four donors was observed for around 5% of naive CD4, over 3% of naive CD8, 2% to 2.5% of memory CD4, and approximately 0.41% of memory CD8 clonotypes. Pairwise subsampling indicated that sequencing depth was expected to affect the degree of clonotype sharing among donors. Estimated clonotype richness was generally larger for naive than for memory subsets. Compared with non-shared clonotypes, the clonotypes found in all four sorted-subset donors had higher generation probabilities.

The sequenced sample consisted of memory CD4+ T cells sorted from blood. Explained via the paper, the cell subset or site label denotes: CD45RA-negative fraction. This clonotype was obtained from a young woman in good health. The V and J segments used are TRBV20-1 and TRBJ2-3; the D gene is not confidently resolved. The sequence in DNA is TGCAGTGCTAGAGGTGGAGATACGCAGTATTTT. Its protein is CSARGGDTQYF.